The sequence of this TCR beta chain was determined in a study of blood T cell repertoires in COVID-19 (dated by TCRdb to 2020 to 2022). The study in broad terms: Samples covering the acute and convalescent phases of COVID-19 were provided by collaborators in the United States, Italy and Spain. The prospective study material was composed of cDNA or gDNA derived from T cells, B-cell-depleted T cells, or PBMCs. Subjects who had been exposed to COVID-19, were actively infected with it, or had recovered from it provided the deeply sampled blood TCRbeta repertoires that made up the dataset. The repertoires were made available in a free public database intended to serve as a resource for research on the immune response to SARS-CoV-2. The samples were drawn from two sources: the first 160 participants of the ongoing ImmuneRACE study, and fewer than 1,500 subjects contributed by 6 global collaborators. Nearly every sample came with metadata listing a de-identified subject ID, COVID-19 status, age in years and sex. Where available, HLA class I and class II types were taken from metadata supplied by the sample provider and were not determined by assay-based typing.

The full study reports these points: Clinical and demographic metadata were provided uncurated, with the amount varying by source and participant.

One collaborating source in Seattle enrolled patients during active infection and followed them longitudinally through the course of disease. Collaborating institutions collected whole blood in K2EDTA tubes following their own protocols. For TCRbeta analysis, collaborator samples were shipped as frozen whole blood, as isolated PBMCs, or as DNA extracted from either sample type. The CDR3 starts with the cysteine, ends with the phenylalanine, and has 12 residues. The retained sequence is limited to the CDR3, 36 bases, with the frame set at the first base. Concerning this clone itself: This clone's antigen is unknown. Base qualities are not recorded, but no much larger clone differs from it by a single base.

TCRbeta CDR3 regions were amplified from genomic DNA by means of the immunoSEQ Assay, a bias-controlled multiplex PCR. In the paper's pipeline: Nucleated cell counts per sample were estimated from amplification of reference gene primers within the assay. Sequence reads were collapsed and filtered to measure the absolute abundance of every unique TCRbeta CDR3 rearrangement. Productive Simpson clonality was computed per sample as the square root of Simpson's diversity index over productive rearrangements. The table comes from immuneACCESS by way of TCRdb, which keeps in-frame sequences with V and J called. Part of the clones is missing from these tables; in studies checked, under half for an unresolved V gene and the rest for unknown reasons. The V and J calls and the clone size are those of that table, but D and trimming were determined from the DNA. This sample is represented by 55,000 to 65,000 clones; 81% of them were singletons. More than 30% of the sample belongs to the ten largest clones.

The chain couples TRBV12-2 to TRBJ2-3; the D call of TRBD2 is as the table states it, not checked on the DNA. TRBV12-2 is termed a pseudogene. This receptor was identified in a man aged 55 to 70 with COVID-19, enrolled during active disease. The sequencing input was peripheral blood. Read as DNA, the sequence is TGTGGGCGGGAGGGTTCTCCGAATACGCAGTATTTT. This encodes CGREGSPNTQYF.